Listed below are T cell receptor beta chains from one sample, sequenced in a study of shared clonotypes between healthy human individuals. Sequencing used immunoSEQ multiplex PCR; TCRdb keeps in-frame clones, though not all of them. The profile shows 2.3 million or so clones, over 90% of them singletons. The sample taken for sequencing was naive CD4+ T cells from PBMCs. The receptors come from a man aged 18-30 years in good health. Some clones in this sample may be carry-over from other donors' samples. Each CDR3 is given with its conserved first and last residue. A D gene is named only where the DNA matches it firmly. A clone size is listed for some rows: how often the clone was seen (once, few, many), or a class if it is expanded.

abundance	j_gene	d_gene	v_gene	CDR3aa	CDR3nt
NA	TRBJ2-1	TRBD2	TRBV6-1	CASTSGIDNEQFF	TGTGCCAGCACTAGCGGGATAGACAATGAGCAGTTCTTC
NA	TRBJ1-1	NA	TRBV21-1	CASSKGLHGKAFF	TGTGCCAGCAGCAAAGGGCTCCACGGTAAAGCTTTCTTT
NA	TRBJ2-4	NA	TRBV6-5	CASSPPGAAKNIQYF	TGTGCCAGCAGCCCCCCAGGGGCAGCCAAAAACATTCAGTACTTC
NA	TRBJ1-2	TRBD1	TRBV5-1	CASSARQGNYGYTF	TGCGCCAGCAGCGCCAGACAGGGGAACTATGGCTACACCTTC
NA	TRBJ2-1	NA	TRBV28	CASSLSLNEQFF	TGTGCCAGCAGTTTAAGTTTGAATGAGCAGTTCTTC
NA	TRBJ1-6	NA	TRBV30	CAWSYGGRDSPLHF	TGTGCCTGGAGTTATGGGGGGCGCGATTCACCCCTCCACTTT
NA	TRBJ1-2	TRBD1	TRBV5-1	CASRTGNYGYTF	TGCGCCAGCCGGACAGGCAACTATGGCTACACCTTC
few	TRBJ1-1	NA	TRBV7-9	CASSPQGSGNTEAFF	TGTGCCAGCAGCCCACAGGGATCGGGCAACACTGAAGCTTTCTTT
NA	TRBJ2-7	TRBD1	TRBV2	CASGAGQDNYEQYF	TGTGCCAGCGGGGCGGGACAGGACAACTACGAGCAGTACTTC
NA	TRBJ2-3	NA	TRBV6-5	CASSYGGGLVDTQYF	TGTGCCAGCAGTTACGGAGGAGGGTTGGTAGATACGCAGTATTTT
NA	TRBJ1-1	NA	TRBV30	CAWSSGGGGGTEAFF	TGTGCCTGGAGTTCGGGTGGAGGCGGGGGCACTGAAGCTTTCTTT
NA	TRBJ2-5	TRBD1	TRBV6-1	CARLPQGAWETQYF	TGTGCCAGATTGCCGCAGGGGGCTTGGGAGACCCAGTACTTC
NA	TRBJ1-5	NA	TRBV30	CAWRRGGPTSNQPQHF	TGTGCCTGGAGGAGGGGGGGCCCCACTAGCAATCAGCCCCAGCATTTT
NA	TRBJ2-5	NA	TRBV14	CASSQIGETQYF	TGTGCCAGCAGCCAAATCGGGGAGACCCAGTACTTC
once	TRBJ2-1	NA	TRBV9	CASSKVPSSYNEQFF	TGTGCCAGTAGCAAGGTACCGAGCTCCTACAATGAGCAGTTCTTC
NA	TRBJ2-5	NA	TRBV7-2	CASSPNMPGQETQYF	TGTGCCAGCAGCCCAAACATGCCGGGACAAGAGACCCAGTACTTC
NA	TRBJ1-2	NA	TRBV27	CASSPSGGSIRGYTF	TGTGCCAGCAGTCCCTCTGGAGGGAGTATCCGGGGCTACACCTTC
NA	TRBJ2-7	NA	TRBV18	CASSRDASSYEQYF	TGTGCCAGCTCACGGGACGCGAGCTCCTACGAGCAGTACTTC